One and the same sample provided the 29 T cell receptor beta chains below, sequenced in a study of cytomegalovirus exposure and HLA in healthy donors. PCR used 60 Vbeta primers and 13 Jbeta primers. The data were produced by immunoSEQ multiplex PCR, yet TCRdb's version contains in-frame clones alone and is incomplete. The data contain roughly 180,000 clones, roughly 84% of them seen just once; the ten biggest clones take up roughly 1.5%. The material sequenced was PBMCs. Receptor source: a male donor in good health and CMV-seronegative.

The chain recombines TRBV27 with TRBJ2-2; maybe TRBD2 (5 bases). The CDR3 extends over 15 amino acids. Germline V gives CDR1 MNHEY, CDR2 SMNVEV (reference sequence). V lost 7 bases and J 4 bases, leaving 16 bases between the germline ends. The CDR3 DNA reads TGTGCCAGCAAAAACCCCACGGACTTCACCGGGGAGCTGTTTTTT. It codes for CASKNPTDFTGELFF.

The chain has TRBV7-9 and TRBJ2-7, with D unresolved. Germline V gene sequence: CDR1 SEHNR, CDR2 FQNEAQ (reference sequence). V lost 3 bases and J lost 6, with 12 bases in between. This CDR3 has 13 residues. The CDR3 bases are TGTGCCAGCAGCTTCTCACACCCCCTCGAGCAGTACTTC. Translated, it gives CASSFSHPLEQYF.

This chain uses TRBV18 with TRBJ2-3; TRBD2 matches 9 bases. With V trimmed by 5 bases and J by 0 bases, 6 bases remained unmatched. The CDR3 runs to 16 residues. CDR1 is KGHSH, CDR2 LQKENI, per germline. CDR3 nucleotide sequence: TGTGCCAGCTCAGCCCCTAGCGGGGTGAGCACAGATACGCAGTATTTT. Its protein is CASSAPSGVSTDTQYF. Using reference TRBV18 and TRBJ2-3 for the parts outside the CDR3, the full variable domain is NAGVMQNPRHLVRRRGQEARLRCSPMKGHSHVYWYRQLPEEGLKFMVYLQKENIIDESGMPKERFSAEFPKEGPSILRIQQVVRGDSAAYFCASSAPSGVSTDTQYFGPGTRLTVL.

The CDR3: CASSSNTEAFF. The CDR3 nucleotides are TGTGCCAGCAGCTCTAACACTGAAGCTTTCTTT. This chain uses TRBV6-1 with TRBJ1-1, with D unresolved. The germline gives CDR1 MNHNS, CDR2 SASEGT. This CDR3 contains 11 residues. V was clipped by 6 bases and J by 2 bases, with 4 bases between them.

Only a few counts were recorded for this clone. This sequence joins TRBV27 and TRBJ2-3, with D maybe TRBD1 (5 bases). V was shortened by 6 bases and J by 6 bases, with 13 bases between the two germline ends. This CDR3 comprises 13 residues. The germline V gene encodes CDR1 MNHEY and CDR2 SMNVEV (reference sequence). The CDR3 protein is CASRKGVPDTQYF. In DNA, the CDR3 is TGTGCCAGCAGAAAAGGGGTTCCGGATACGCAGTATTTT.

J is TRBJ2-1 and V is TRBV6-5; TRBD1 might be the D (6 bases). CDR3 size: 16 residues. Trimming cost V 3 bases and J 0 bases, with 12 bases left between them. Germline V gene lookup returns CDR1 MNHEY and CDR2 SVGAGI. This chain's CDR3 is CASSYGGPSSYNEQFF. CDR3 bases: TGTGCCAGCAGTTATGGGGGCCCAAGCTCCTACAATGAGCAGTTCTTC.

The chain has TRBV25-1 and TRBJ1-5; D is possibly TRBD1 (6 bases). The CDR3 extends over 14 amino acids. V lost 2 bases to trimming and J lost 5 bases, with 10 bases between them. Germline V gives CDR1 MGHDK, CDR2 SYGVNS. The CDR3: CASSEKQGHQPQHF. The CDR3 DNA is TGTGCCAGCAGTGAAAAGCAGGGGCATCAGCCCCAGCATTTT.

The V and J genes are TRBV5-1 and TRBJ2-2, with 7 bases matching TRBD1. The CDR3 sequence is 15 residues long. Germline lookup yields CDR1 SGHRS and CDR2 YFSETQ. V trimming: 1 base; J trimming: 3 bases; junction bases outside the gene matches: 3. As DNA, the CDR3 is TGCGCCAGCAGCTTGCTACAGGGGTACACCGGGGAGCTGTTTTTT. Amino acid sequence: CASSLLQGYTGELFF.

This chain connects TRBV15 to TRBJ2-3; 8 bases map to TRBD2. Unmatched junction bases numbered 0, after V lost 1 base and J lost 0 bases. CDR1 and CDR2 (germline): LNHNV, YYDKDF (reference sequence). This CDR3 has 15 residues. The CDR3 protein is CATSRGGGSTDTQYF. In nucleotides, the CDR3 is TGTGCCACCAGCAGAGGCGGGGGGAGCACAGATACGCAGTATTTT.

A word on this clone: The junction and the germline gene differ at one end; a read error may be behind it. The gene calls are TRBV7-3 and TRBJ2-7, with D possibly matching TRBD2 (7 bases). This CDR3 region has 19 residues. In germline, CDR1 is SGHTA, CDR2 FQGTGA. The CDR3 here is CAGSPQGREVFPYKHEQYF. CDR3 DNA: TGCGCCGGCAGCCCCCAGGGGAGGGAAGTATTTCCCTATAAGCACGAGCAGTACTTC.

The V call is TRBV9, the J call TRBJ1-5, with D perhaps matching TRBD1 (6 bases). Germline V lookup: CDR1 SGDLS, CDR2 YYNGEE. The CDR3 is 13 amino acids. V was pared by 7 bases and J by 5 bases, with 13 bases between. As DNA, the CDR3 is TGTGCCAGCGGAGGGGGGGCGTATCAGCCCCAGCATTTT. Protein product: CASGGGAYQPQHF.

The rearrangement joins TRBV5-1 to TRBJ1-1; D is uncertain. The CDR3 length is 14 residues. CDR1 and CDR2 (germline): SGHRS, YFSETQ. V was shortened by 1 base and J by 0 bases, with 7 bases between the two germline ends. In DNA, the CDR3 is TGCGCCAGCAGCTTGATCCGGGTGAACACTGAAGCTTTCTTT. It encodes CASSLIRVNTEAFF.

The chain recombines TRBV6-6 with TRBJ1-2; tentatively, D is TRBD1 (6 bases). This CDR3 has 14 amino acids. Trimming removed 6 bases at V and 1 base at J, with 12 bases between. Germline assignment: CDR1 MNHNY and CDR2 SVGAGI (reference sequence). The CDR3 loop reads CASSLLDSNYGYTF. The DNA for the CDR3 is TGTGCCAGCAGCCTCTTGGACAGTAACTATGGCTACACCTTC.

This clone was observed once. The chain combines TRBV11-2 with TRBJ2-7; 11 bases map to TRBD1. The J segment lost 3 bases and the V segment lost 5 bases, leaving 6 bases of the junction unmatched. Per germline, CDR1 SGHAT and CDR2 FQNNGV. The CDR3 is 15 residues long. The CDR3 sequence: CASSPGQGGVYEQYF. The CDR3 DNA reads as TGTGCCAGCAGCCCGGGACAGGGGGGGGTCTACGAGCAGTACTTC.

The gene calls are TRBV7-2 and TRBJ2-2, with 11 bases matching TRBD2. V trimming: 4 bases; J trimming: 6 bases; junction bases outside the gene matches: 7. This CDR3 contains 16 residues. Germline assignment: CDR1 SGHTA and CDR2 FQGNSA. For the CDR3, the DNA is TGTGCCAGCAGCTCCTATAGCGGGAGGGCGTCCGGGGAGCTGTTTTTT. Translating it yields CASSSYSGRASGELFF.

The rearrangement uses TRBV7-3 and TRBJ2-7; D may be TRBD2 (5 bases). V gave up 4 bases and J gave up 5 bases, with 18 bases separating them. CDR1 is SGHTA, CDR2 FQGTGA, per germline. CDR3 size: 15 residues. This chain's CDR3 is CASSSGAQRFHEQYF. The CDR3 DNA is TGTGCCAGCAGCTCCGGCGCTCAGCGGTTCCACGAGCAGTACTTC.

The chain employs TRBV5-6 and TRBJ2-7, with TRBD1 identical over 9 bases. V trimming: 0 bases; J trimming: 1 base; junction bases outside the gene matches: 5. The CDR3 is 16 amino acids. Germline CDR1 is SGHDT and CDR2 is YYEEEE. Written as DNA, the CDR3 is TGTGCCAGCAGCTTGGGTCGGGACAGGGAATCCTACGAGCAGTACTTC. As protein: CASSLGRDRESYEQYF.

Here the CDR3 reads CASSQDPPGLGGGGSGANVLTF. CDR3 bases: TGTGCCAGCAGCCAAGACCCTCCGGGACTAGGGGGGGGAGGCTCTGGGGCCAACGTCCTGACTTTC. This chain links TRBV14 with TRBJ2-6; 8 bases match TRBD2. The V segment lost 0 bases and the J segment 0 bases; nucleotides outside the gene matches: 16. There are 22 residues in the CDR3. CDR1 and CDR2 (germline): SGHDN, FVKESK.

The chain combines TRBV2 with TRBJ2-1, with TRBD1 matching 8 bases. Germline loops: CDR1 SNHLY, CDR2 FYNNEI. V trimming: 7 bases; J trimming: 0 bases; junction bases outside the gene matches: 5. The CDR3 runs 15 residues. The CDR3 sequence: CASTNRGSSYNEQFF. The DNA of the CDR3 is TGTGCCAGCACGAACAGGGGGAGCTCCTACAATGAGCAGTTCTTC.

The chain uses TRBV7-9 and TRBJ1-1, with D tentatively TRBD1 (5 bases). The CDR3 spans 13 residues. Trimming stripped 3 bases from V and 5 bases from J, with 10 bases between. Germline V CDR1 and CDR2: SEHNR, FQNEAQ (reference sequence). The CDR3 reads CASSLPGRTEAFF. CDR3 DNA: TGTGCCAGCAGCTTGCCAGGGAGGACTGAAGCTTTCTTT.

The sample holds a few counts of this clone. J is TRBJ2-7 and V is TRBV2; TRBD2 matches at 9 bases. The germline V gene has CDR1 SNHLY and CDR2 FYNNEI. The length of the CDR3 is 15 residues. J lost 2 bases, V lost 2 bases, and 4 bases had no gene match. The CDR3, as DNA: TGTGCCAGCAGTGAACTAGCGGGAACCGCCTACGAGCAGTACTTC. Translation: CASSELAGTAYEQYF.

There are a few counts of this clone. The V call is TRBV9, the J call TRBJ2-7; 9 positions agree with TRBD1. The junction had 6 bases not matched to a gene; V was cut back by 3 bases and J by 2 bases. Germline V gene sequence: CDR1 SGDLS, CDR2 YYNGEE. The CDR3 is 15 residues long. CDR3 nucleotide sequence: TGTGCCAGCAGCGCAACAGGGGGCCTCCCCTACGAGCAGTACTTC. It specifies CASSATGGLPYEQYF.

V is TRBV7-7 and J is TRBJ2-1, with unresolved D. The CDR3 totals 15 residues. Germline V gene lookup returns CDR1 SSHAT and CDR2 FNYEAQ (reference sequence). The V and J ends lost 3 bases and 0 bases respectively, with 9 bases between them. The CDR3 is CASSFDSSSYNEQFF. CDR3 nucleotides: TGTGCCAGCAGCTTTGACTCGAGCTCCTACAATGAGCAGTTCTTC.

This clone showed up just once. For the CDR3, the DNA is TGTGCCTGGAGTGTACACAGCACAGATACGCAGTATTTT. Protein sequence: CAWSVHSTDTQYF. The J gene is TRBJ2-3, the V gene TRBV30, with no clear D. This CDR3 region has 13 residues. From germline, CDR1 is GTSNPN and CDR2 SVGIG (reference sequence). V gave up 0 bases and J gave up 0 bases, with 4 bases separating them.

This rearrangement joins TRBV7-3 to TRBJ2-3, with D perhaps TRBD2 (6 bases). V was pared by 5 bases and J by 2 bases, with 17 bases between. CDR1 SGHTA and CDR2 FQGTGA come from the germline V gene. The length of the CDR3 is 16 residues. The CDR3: CASSPGVGGPTDTQYF. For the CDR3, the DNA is TGTGCCAGCAGCCCCGGGGTGGGGGGTCCCACAGATACGCAGTATTTT. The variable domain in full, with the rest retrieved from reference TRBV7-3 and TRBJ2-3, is GAGVSQTPSNKVTEKGKYVELRCDPISGHTALYWYRQSLGQGPEFLIYFQGTGAADDSGLPNDRFFAVRPEGSVSTLKIQRTERGDSAVYLCASSPGVGGPTDTQYFGPGTRLTVL.

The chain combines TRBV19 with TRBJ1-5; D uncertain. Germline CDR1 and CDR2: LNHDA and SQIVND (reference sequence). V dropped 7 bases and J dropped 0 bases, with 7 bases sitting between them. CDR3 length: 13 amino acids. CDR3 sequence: CASTPDSNQPQHF. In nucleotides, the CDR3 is TGTGCCAGTACACCAGATAGCAATCAGCCCCAGCATTTT. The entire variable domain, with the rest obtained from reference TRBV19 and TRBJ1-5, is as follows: DGGITQSPKYLFRKEGQNVTLSCEQNLNHDAMYWYRQDPGQGLRLIYYSQIVNDFQKGDIAEGYSVSREKKESFPLTVTSAQKNPTAFYLCASTPDSNQPQHFGDGTRLSIL.

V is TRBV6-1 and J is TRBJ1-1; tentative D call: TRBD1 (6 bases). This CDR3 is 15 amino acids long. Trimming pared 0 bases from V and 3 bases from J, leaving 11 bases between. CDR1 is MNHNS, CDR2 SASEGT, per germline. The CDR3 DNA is TGTGCCAGCAGTGAAGCGACAGGAGGCTACACTGAAGCTTTCTTT. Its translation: CASSEATGGYTEAFF.

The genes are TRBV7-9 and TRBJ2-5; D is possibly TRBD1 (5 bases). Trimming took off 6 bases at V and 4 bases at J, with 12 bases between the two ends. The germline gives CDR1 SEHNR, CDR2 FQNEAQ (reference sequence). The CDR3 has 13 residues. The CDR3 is CASRNRQLETQYF. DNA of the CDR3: TGTGCCAGCAGAAACAGACAGTTAGAGACCCAGTACTTC.

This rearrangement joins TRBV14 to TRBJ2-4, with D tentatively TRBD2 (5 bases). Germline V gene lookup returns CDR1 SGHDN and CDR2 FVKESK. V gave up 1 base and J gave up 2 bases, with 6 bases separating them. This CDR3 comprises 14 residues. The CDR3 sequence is CASSQGGTKNIQYF. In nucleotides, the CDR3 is TGTGCCAGCAGCCAAGGAGGGACCAAAAACATTCAGTACTTC.